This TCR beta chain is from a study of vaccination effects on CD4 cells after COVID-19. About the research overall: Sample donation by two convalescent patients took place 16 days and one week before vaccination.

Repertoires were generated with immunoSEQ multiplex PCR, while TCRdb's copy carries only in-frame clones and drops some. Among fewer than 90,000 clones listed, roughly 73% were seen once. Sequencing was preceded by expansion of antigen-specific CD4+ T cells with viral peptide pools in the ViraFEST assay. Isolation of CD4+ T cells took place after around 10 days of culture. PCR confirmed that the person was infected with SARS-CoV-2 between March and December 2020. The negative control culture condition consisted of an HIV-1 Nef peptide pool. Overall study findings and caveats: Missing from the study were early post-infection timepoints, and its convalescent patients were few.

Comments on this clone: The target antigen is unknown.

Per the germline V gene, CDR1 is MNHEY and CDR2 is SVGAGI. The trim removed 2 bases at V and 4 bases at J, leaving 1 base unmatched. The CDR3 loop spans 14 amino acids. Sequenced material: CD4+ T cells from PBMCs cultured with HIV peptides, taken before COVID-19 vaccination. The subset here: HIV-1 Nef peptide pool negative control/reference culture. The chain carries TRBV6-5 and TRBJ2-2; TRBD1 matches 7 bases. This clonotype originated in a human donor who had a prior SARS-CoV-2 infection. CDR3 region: CASSYKGATGELFF. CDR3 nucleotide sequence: TGTGCCAGCAGTTACAAGGGGGCCACCGGGGAGCTGTTTTTT.